Listed below are T cell receptor beta chains from one sample, sequenced in a study of cytomegalovirus exposure and HLA in healthy donors. Clones were read by immunoSEQ multiplex PCR, and TCRdb kept only the in-frame ones, dropping some. The top ten hold 1.5% to 2.5% of the sample, which has approximately 300,000 clones, almost 85% seen once. The sequenced material came from PBMCs. The source is a woman aged 40 to 49 in good health and CMV-seropositive. Each CDR3 is given with its conserved first and last residue. Fields, in order: D gene, J gene, clone size, V gene, CDR3 protein, CDR3 DNA. D genes are given only for firm matches. A row's size may be missing; if present it is once, few, many or a size class.

d_gene: -
j_gene: TRBJ2-5
abundance: few
v_gene: TRBV9
CDR3aa: CASSLARGETQYF
CDR3nt: TGTGCCAGCAGCCTTGCCCGAGGGGAGACCCAGTACTTC

d_gene: -
j_gene: TRBJ1-1
abundance: -
v_gene: TRBV30
CDR3aa: CAWSGGAEAFF
CDR3nt: TGTGCCTGGAGTGGGGGGGCTGAAGCTTTCTTT

d_gene: TRBD2
j_gene: TRBJ2-5
abundance: -
v_gene: TRBV5-4
CDR3aa: CASSLGAGGRQETQYF
CDR3nt: TGTGCCAGCAGCTTGGGAGCGGGAGGTCGCCAAGAGACCCAGTACTTC

d_gene: TRBD1
j_gene: TRBJ1-1
abundance: -
v_gene: TRBV28
CDR3aa: CASSSPGGPMNTEAFF
CDR3nt: TGTGCCAGCAGTTCCCCAGGGGGCCCCATGAACACTGAAGCTTTCTTT

d_gene: -
j_gene: TRBJ2-2
abundance: -
v_gene: TRBV19
CDR3aa: CASSFGQTYTGELFF
CDR3nt: TGTGCCAGTAGTTTTGGTCAGACATACACCGGGGAGCTGTTTTTT

d_gene: TRBD1
j_gene: TRBJ2-7
abundance: once
v_gene: TRBV27
CDR3aa: CASSPRTGGQISYEQYF
CDR3nt: TGTGCCAGCAGTCCGAGGACAGGGGGCCAGATCTCCTACGAGCAGTACTTC

d_gene: TRBD2
j_gene: TRBJ2-7
abundance: -
v_gene: TRBV15
CDR3aa: CATSREGLAGDEQYF
CDR3nt: TGTGCCACCAGCAGAGAGGGGCTAGCGGGAGACGAGCAGTACTTC

d_gene: -
j_gene: TRBJ2-7
abundance: -
v_gene: TRBV6-1
CDR3aa: CASSASVAYEQYF
CDR3nt: TGTGCCAGCAGTGCGTCTGTAGCCTACGAGCAGTACTTC

d_gene: -
j_gene: TRBJ2-3
abundance: -
v_gene: TRBV4-3
CDR3aa: CASSHSASTDTQYF
CDR3nt: TGCGCCAGCAGCCACAGCGCGAGCACAGATACGCAGTATTTT

d_gene: -
j_gene: TRBJ2-1
abundance: -
v_gene: TRBV28
CDR3aa: CASRITGTSYNEQFF
CDR3nt: TGTGCCAGCAGGATTACAGGAACATCCTACAATGAGCAGTTCTTC

d_gene: TRBD1
j_gene: TRBJ1-5
abundance: -
v_gene: TRBV19
CDR3aa: CASSIDRVGNQPQHF
CDR3nt: TGTGCCAGTAGTATCGACAGGGTTGGCAATCAGCCCCAGCATTTT

d_gene: -
j_gene: TRBJ2-3
abundance: -
v_gene: TRBV30
CDR3aa: CAWSVVGWRQYF
CDR3nt: TGTGCCTGGAGTGTGGTCGGGTGGAGGCAGTATTTT

d_gene: -
j_gene: TRBJ1-2
abundance: few
v_gene: TRBV10-2
CDR3aa: CASTGVGYGYTF
CDR3nt: TGCGCCAGCACGGGGGTAGGCTATGGCTACACCTTC

d_gene: -
j_gene: TRBJ2-5
abundance: -
v_gene: TRBV21-1
CDR3aa: CASSPGQIGQETQYF
CDR3nt: TGTGCCAGCAGCCCCGGACAGATTGGGCAAGAGACCCAGTACTTC

d_gene: TRBD1
j_gene: TRBJ1-5
abundance: -
v_gene: TRBV6-6
CDR3aa: CASRDTGAPFNQPQHF
CDR3nt: TGTGCCAGCAGAGATACAGGGGCTCCTTTCAATCAGCCCCAGCATTTT

d_gene: -
j_gene: TRBJ1-5
abundance: -
v_gene: TRBV27
CDR3aa: CASSDQGRQPQHF
CDR3nt: TGTGCCAGCAGTGATCAGGGAAGGCAGCCCCAGCATTTT

d_gene: TRBD1
j_gene: TRBJ1-4
abundance: -
v_gene: TRBV7-9
CDR3aa: CASSSRQGAVEKLFF
CDR3nt: TGTGCCAGCAGCTCGCGACAGGGGGCTGTGGAAAAACTGTTTTTT

d_gene: -
j_gene: TRBJ2-3
abundance: -
v_gene: TRBV10-3
CDR3aa: CASEGGTDTQYF
CDR3nt: TGTGCCAGCGAGGGGGGCACAGATACGCAGTATTTT

d_gene: -
j_gene: TRBJ1-1
abundance: once
v_gene: TRBV19
CDR3aa: CASSGGTQNTEAFF
CDR3nt: TGTGCCAGTAGCGGGGGTACCCAGAACACTGAAGCTTTCTTT

d_gene: -
j_gene: TRBJ2-2
abundance: -
v_gene: TRBV7-8
CDR3aa: CASSYPQVLNTGELFF
CDR3nt: TGTGCCAGCAGCTACCCACAGGTCCTGAACACCGGGGAGCTGTTTTTT

d_gene: TRBD2
j_gene: TRBJ2-2
abundance: few
v_gene: TRBV9
CDR3aa: CASSPGTSGITGELFF
CDR3nt: TGTGCCAGCAGCCCAGGGACTAGCGGAATCACCGGGGAGCTGTTTTTT

d_gene: TRBD1
j_gene: TRBJ1-1
abundance: -
v_gene: TRBV27
CDR3aa: CASSLRTGGLSTEAFF
CDR3nt: TGTGCCAGCAGTTTACGGACAGGGGGCTTGAGCACTGAAGCTTTCTTT

d_gene: -
j_gene: TRBJ2-2
abundance: -
v_gene: TRBV6-1
CDR3aa: CASSVFGNTGELFF
CDR3nt: TGTGCCAGCAGTGTCTTCGGGAACACCGGGGAGCTGTTTTTT

d_gene: -
j_gene: TRBJ2-1
abundance: -
v_gene: TRBV28
CDR3aa: CASSLLRRSQRVEQFF
CDR3nt: TGTGCCAGCAGTTTATTGAGGAGGTCACAGAGGGTTGAGCAGTTCTTC

d_gene: TRBD1
j_gene: TRBJ1-1
abundance: -
v_gene: TRBV5-8
CDR3aa: CASSLASGGGNTEAFF
CDR3nt: TGTGCCAGCAGCTTGGCCTCAGGGGGCGGGAACACTGAAGCTTTCTTT

d_gene: TRBD2
j_gene: TRBJ2-1
abundance: once
v_gene: TRBV19
CDR3aa: CASSPGLAGVNEQFF
CDR3nt: TGTGCCAGTAGTCCGGGACTAGCGGGAGTGAATGAGCAGTTCTTC

d_gene: -
j_gene: TRBJ2-2
abundance: -
v_gene: TRBV18
CDR3aa: CASSPDMVANTGELFF
CDR3nt: TGTGCCAGCTCACCCGACATGGTCGCGAACACCGGGGAGCTGTTTTTT

d_gene: TRBD2
j_gene: TRBJ2-5
abundance: -
v_gene: TRBV29-1
CDR3aa: CSVELTSGRQETQYF
CDR3nt: TGCAGCGTTGAATTGACTAGCGGGAGGCAAGAGACCCAGTACTTC

d_gene: -
j_gene: TRBJ2-5
abundance: -
v_gene: TRBV5-8
CDR3aa: CASSWGRVVETQYF
CDR3nt: TGTGCCAGCAGCTGGGGGCGGGTTGTGGAGACCCAGTACTTC

d_gene: TRBD2
j_gene: TRBJ2-7
abundance: -
v_gene: TRBV28
CDR3aa: CASSLSVLAGGSYEQYF
CDR3nt: TGTGCCAGCAGTTTATCGGTACTAGCGGGGGGATCCTACGAGCAGTACTTC

d_gene: TRBD2
j_gene: TRBJ2-1
abundance: once
v_gene: TRBV6-5
CDR3aa: CASSYGIAGAIGEQFF
CDR3nt: TGTGCCAGCAGTTACGGTATCGCGGGAGCTATTGGTGAGCAGTTCTTC

d_gene: -
j_gene: TRBJ2-7
abundance: -
v_gene: TRBV6-5
CDR3aa: CASARTPSYEQYF
CDR3nt: TGTGCCAGCGCCCGAACTCCCTCCTACGAGCAGTACTTC

d_gene: -
j_gene: TRBJ1-1
abundance: once
v_gene: TRBV11-3
CDR3aa: CASSPTTANTEAFF
CDR3nt: TGTGCCAGCAGCCCAACGACAGCAAACACTGAAGCTTTCTTT

d_gene: -
j_gene: TRBJ1-1
abundance: once
v_gene: TRBV7-8
CDR3aa: CASSLVAGISAFF
CDR3nt: TGTGCCAGCAGCTTAGTCGCAGGAATAAGTGCTTTCTTT

d_gene: TRBD2
j_gene: TRBJ2-3
abundance: -
v_gene: TRBV7-9
CDR3aa: CASSLGLAGPSTDTQYF
CDR3nt: TGTGCCAGCAGCTTGGGCCTAGCGGGGCCTAGCACAGATACGCAGTATTTT

d_gene: -
j_gene: TRBJ1-5
abundance: -
v_gene: TRBV7-2
CDR3aa: CASSFRAKQPQHF
CDR3nt: TGTGCCAGCAGCTTTAGAGCTAAACAGCCCCAGCATTTT

d_gene: TRBD1
j_gene: TRBJ2-7
abundance: once
v_gene: TRBV7-2
CDR3aa: CASSLDSGRGQEQYF
CDR3nt: TGTGCCAGCAGCTTAGACTCTGGCAGGGGGCAGGAGCAGTACTTC

d_gene: TRBD1
j_gene: TRBJ2-7
abundance: -
v_gene: TRBV25-1
CDR3aa: CASSYGTGTEQYF
CDR3nt: TGTGCCAGCAGTTACGGGACAGGAACGGAGCAGTACTTC

d_gene: TRBD1
j_gene: TRBJ1-6
abundance: -
v_gene: TRBV28
CDR3aa: CASSHRTGTSSYNSPPHF
CDR3nt: TGTGCCAGCAGTCACCGGACAGGGACCAGCTCCTATAATTCACCCCCCCACTTT

d_gene: TRBD1
j_gene: TRBJ2-3
abundance: -
v_gene: TRBV6-5
CDR3aa: CASSEDRGTDTQYF
CDR3nt: TGTGCCAGCAGTGAAGACAGGGGGACAGATACGCAGTATTTT

d_gene: TRBD2
j_gene: TRBJ2-3
abundance: once
v_gene: TRBV4-3
CDR3aa: CASSQVSSGSTDTQYF
CDR3nt: TGCGCCAGCAGCCAAGTGTCTAGCGGGAGCACAGATACGCAGTATTTT

d_gene: TRBD1
j_gene: TRBJ1-3
abundance: -
v_gene: TRBV18
CDR3aa: CASSPTGTGAGNTIYF
CDR3nt: TGTGCCAGCTCACCGACCGGGACAGGGGCTGGAAACACCATATATTTT

d_gene: TRBD1
j_gene: TRBJ2-7
abundance: -
v_gene: TRBV7-9
CDR3aa: CASSPPQGIPYEQYF
CDR3nt: TGTGCCAGCAGCCCCCCACAGGGGATCCCCTACGAGCAGTACTTC

d_gene: TRBD1
j_gene: TRBJ1-1
abundance: -
v_gene: TRBV28
CDR3aa: CASSFQGGRTEAFF
CDR3nt: TGTGCCAGCAGCTTTCAGGGGGGAAGGACTGAAGCTTTCTTT

d_gene: TRBD2
j_gene: TRBJ2-1
abundance: -
v_gene: TRBV7-9
CDR3aa: CASSFSRTSGSCVF
CDR3nt: TGTGCCAGCAGCTTTTCCCGGACTAGCGGGAGCTGCGTCTTC

d_gene: -
j_gene: TRBJ1-1
abundance: -
v_gene: TRBV7-9
CDR3aa: CASSLSNTEAFF
CDR3nt: TGTGCCAGCAGCTTAAGCAACACTGAAGCTTTCTTT

d_gene: TRBD2
j_gene: TRBJ2-3
abundance: -
v_gene: TRBV29-1
CDR3aa: CSVEGVSGSTDTQYF
CDR3nt: TGCAGCGTTGAAGGGGTTAGCGGGAGCACAGATACGCAGTATTTT

d_gene: -
j_gene: TRBJ2-1
abundance: once
v_gene: TRBV7-9
CDR3aa: CASSLSGTAYNEQFF
CDR3nt: TGTGCCAGCAGCTTATCTGGCACCGCCTACAATGAGCAGTTCTTC

d_gene: TRBD1
j_gene: TRBJ2-3
abundance: -
v_gene: TRBV7-9
CDR3aa: CASSSIQGAWTDTQYF
CDR3nt: TGTGCCAGCAGCTCTATACAGGGGGCCTGGACAGATACGCAGTATTTT

d_gene: TRBD1
j_gene: TRBJ2-5
abundance: -
v_gene: TRBV9
CDR3aa: CASSVTGQEGTQYF
CDR3nt: TGTGCCAGCAGCGTAACGGGACAGGAGGGGACCCAGTACTTC

d_gene: -
j_gene: TRBJ2-2
abundance: -
v_gene: TRBV5-1
CDR3aa: CASSLVTGIPGELFF
CDR3nt: TGCGCCAGCAGCTTGGTCACAGGGATACCCGGGGAGCTGTTTTTT

d_gene: -
j_gene: TRBJ2-2
abundance: once
v_gene: TRBV9
CDR3aa: CASSVEGGGNTGELFF
CDR3nt: TGTGCCAGCAGCGTAGAGGGGGGGGGAAACACCGGGGAGCTGTTTTTT

d_gene: TRBD2
j_gene: TRBJ2-3
abundance: -
v_gene: TRBV19
CDR3aa: CASSTPYLLTSGSTDTQYF
CDR3nt: TGTGCCAGTAGTACGCCCTACTTACTGACTAGCGGGAGCACAGATACGCAGTATTTT

d_gene: -
j_gene: TRBJ2-5
abundance: -
v_gene: TRBV7-2
CDR3aa: CASSYTLGLGETQYF
CDR3nt: TGTGCCAGCAGCTACACACTAGGGTTGGGTGAGACCCAGTACTTC

d_gene: -
j_gene: TRBJ1-4
abundance: few
v_gene: TRBV2
CDR3aa: CASSGGSTNEKLFF
CDR3nt: TGTGCCAGCAGTGGAGGGTCAACTAATGAAAAACTGTTTTTT

d_gene: TRBD2
j_gene: TRBJ2-3
abundance: -
v_gene: TRBV30
CDR3aa: CAWSVGSGYTDTQYF
CDR3nt: TGTGCCTGGAGTGTCGGTAGCGGGTACACAGATACGCAGTATTTT

d_gene: -
j_gene: TRBJ2-4
abundance: -
v_gene: TRBV28
CDR3aa: CASTSWEIKNIQYF
CDR3nt: TGTGCCAGCACCTCCTGGGAGATAAAAAACATTCAGTACTTC

d_gene: -
j_gene: TRBJ1-1
abundance: -
v_gene: TRBV11-3
CDR3aa: CASSLEVGPYEAFF
CDR3nt: TGTGCCAGCAGCTTAGAGGTTGGGCCTTATGAAGCTTTCTTT

d_gene: TRBD1
j_gene: TRBJ2-1
abundance: -
v_gene: TRBV2
CDR3aa: CASSDIFTGTGMNEQFF
CDR3nt: TGTGCCAGCAGTGATATTTTCACCGGGACAGGGATGAATGAGCAGTTCTTC

d_gene: -
j_gene: TRBJ2-2
abundance: -
v_gene: TRBV11-1
CDR3aa: CASRTDGVGELFF
CDR3nt: TGTGCCAGCAGAACAGACGGGGTGGGGGAGCTGTTTTTT